These 15 T cell receptor beta chains share one sample of origin, sequenced in a study of T cell responses to AZD1222 COVID-19 vaccine. The repertoire was sequenced with immunoSEQ multiplex PCR; TCRdb's copy has only in-frame clones and lacks some. This repertoire shows around 160,000 clones, just over 90% found once; its top ten account for around 0.99%. The source material was peripheral blood, sampled 28 days after the second AZD1222 dose. Receptors originate from an adult who received the AZD1222 COVID-19 vaccine.

V and J are TRBV29-1 and TRBJ1-2; no clear D. Germline values: CDR1 SQVTM, CDR2 ANQGSEA. There are 11 residues in the CDR3. V lost 4 bases to trimming and J lost 1 base, with 4 bases between them. The CDR3 here is CSVAVNYGYTF. The CDR3, as DNA: TGCAGCGTTGCGGTTAACTATGGCTACACCTTC.

The chain links TRBV7-5 to TRBJ1-5. TRBV7-5 is noted as a pseudogene. CDR3 length: 15 amino acids. CDR3 in amino acids: CARTPGTGSNQPQHF. The CDR3 coding sequence is TGTGCCAGAACCCCTGGGACGGGTAGCAATCAGCCCCAGCATTTT.

This chain links TRBV7-9 with TRBJ2-2; no reliable D call. The germline V gene has CDR1 SEHNR and CDR2 FQNEAQ (reference sequence). The germline V and J ends were trimmed by 3 bases and 5 bases, with 10 bases remaining between them. The CDR3 has 14 amino acids. CDR3 in amino acids: CASSLVWETGELFF. CDR3 coding DNA: TGTGCCAGCAGCTTGGTGTGGGAAACCGGGGAGCTGTTTTTT.

V and J are TRBV5-1 and TRBJ2-7, with 10 nucleotides matching TRBD1. CDR3 length: 15 residues. The junction had 2 bases not matched to a gene; V was cut back by 0 bases and J by 2 bases. The germline V gene encodes CDR1 SGHRS and CDR2 YFSETQ. DNA for the CDR3: TGCGCCAGCAGCTTGGGTGGGACAGGGGCCTACGAGCAGTACTTC. This encodes CASSLGGTGAYEQYF.

The chain carries TRBV19 and TRBJ1-5, with D unresolved. Germline CDR1 is LNHDA and CDR2 is SQIVND (reference sequence). CDR3 size: 13 residues. With 3 bases removed from V and 6 bases from J, the gap between germline ends came to 9 bases. The CDR3 region is CASSIKEGQPQHF. As DNA, the CDR3 is TGTGCCAGTAGTATTAAGGAGGGTCAGCCCCAGCATTTT. The full variable domain, in which reference TRBV19 and TRBJ1-5 provide the parts outside the CDR3, is DGGITQSPKYLFRKEGQNVTLSCEQNLNHDAMYWYRQDPGQGLRLIYYSQIVNDFQKGDIAEGYSVSREKKESFPLTVTSAQKNPTAFYLCASSIKEGQPQHFGDGTRLSIL.

The CDR3 is CASSSQRGVGAFF. The CDR3 nucleotides are TGTGCCAGCAGCTCACAGAGGGGGGTTGGAGCTTTCTTT. V and J are TRBV5-4 and TRBJ1-1; D possibly corresponds to TRBD1 (6 bases). V was trimmed by 3 bases and J by 10 bases, leaving 16 bases between them. The CDR3 contains 13 residues. Germline CDR1 and CDR2: SGHNT and YYREEE (reference sequence).

The chain has TRBV19 and TRBJ1-5, with a possible D match to TRBD1 (6 bases). Trimming took 6 bases from V and 4 from J, leaving 16 bases between them. This CDR3 is 15 amino acids long. CDR1 is LNHDA, CDR2 SQIVND, per germline (reference sequence). The CDR3 region has the DNA TGTGCCAGTAGCACAAGGGGGGGAGGGAATCAGCCCCAGCATTTT. Translating gives CASSTRGGGNQPQHF.

The V call is TRBV2, the J call TRBJ1-2, with TRBD1 matching 8 bases. Germline values: CDR1 SNHLY, CDR2 FYNNEI. With 7 bases clipped from V and 2 bases from J, the junction kept 9 bases outside the gene matches. This CDR3 is built from 15 residues. CDR3 residues: CASNAPDRVNYGYTF. Here the CDR3 DNA reads TGTGCCAGCAATGCCCCGGACAGGGTGAACTATGGCTACACCTTC.

This clone came up once. This chain connects TRBV18 to TRBJ1-3, with D unresolved. V was trimmed by 4 bases and J by 0 bases, leaving 16 bases between them. Germline assignment: CDR1 KGHSH and CDR2 LQKENI. The CDR3 runs to 17 residues. In DNA, the CDR3 is TGTGCCAGCTCACAAACCGGCCCTCAACTCTCTGGAAACACCATATATTTT. It is translated as CASSQTGPQLSGNTIYF.

V usage is TRBV20-1 and J usage is TRBJ1-2; D remains unclear. The length of the CDR3 is 11 residues. Per germline, CDR1 DFQATT and CDR2 SNEGSKA (reference sequence). V shed 6 bases and J shed 6 bases, with 11 bases lying between them. Here the CDR3 reads CSASGIDGYTF. In nucleotides, the CDR3 is TGCAGTGCGTCGGGTATCGATGGCTACACCTTC.

V usage is TRBV3-1 (or the pseudogene TRBV3-2) and J usage is TRBJ2-5; D not certain. The ends were cut back, 0 bases at V and 1 base at J, with 6 bases in the middle. The CDR3 extends over 14 amino acids. Germline assignment: CDR1 LGHDT and CDR2 YNNKEL (reference sequence). CDR3 sequence reads: CASSQDRAQETQYF. CDR3 nucleotides: TGTGCCAGCAGCCAAGATAGGGCCCAAGAGACCCAGTACTTC.

The chain employs TRBV10-2 and TRBJ1-1; D not resolved. Deletions cut 0 bases from V and 3 bases from J, with 14 bases between. Germline values: CDR1 WSHSY, CDR2 SAAADI. The CDR3 covers 16 residues. CDR3 loop: CASSESGWEKDTEAFF. CDR3 in DNA: TGCGCCAGCAGTGAGTCTGGGTGGGAAAAAGACACTGAAGCTTTCTTT.

The chain has TRBV18 and TRBJ2-7; D is possibly TRBD1 (5 bases). In germline, CDR1 is KGHSH, CDR2 LQKENI. V was clipped by 3 bases and J by 5 bases, with 11 bases between them. The CDR3 is 13 residues long. The CDR3 loop is CASSPGQGDEQYF. The CDR3 DNA follows: TGTGCCAGCTCACCGGGGCAGGGCGACGAGCAGTACTTC.

The chain couples TRBV2 to TRBJ2-3; TRBD2 might be the D (6 bases). The CDR3 contains 15 residues. Trimming left V 8 bases short and J 2 bases short, with 17 bases between. Germline assignment: CDR1 SNHLY and CDR2 FYNNEI. This CDR3 is CASSLPGLYTDTQYF. The CDR3 DNA reads as TGTGCCAGCTCCCTGCCGGGACTGTACACAGATACGCAGTATTTT.

This clone was counted a single time. The chain links TRBV19 to TRBJ1-3, with 7 bases fitting TRBD1. The length of the CDR3 is 14 residues. Germline V gene lookup returns CDR1 LNHDA and CDR2 SQIVND (reference sequence). V shed 5 bases and J 3 bases; nucleotides not matched to a gene: 4. CDR3 coding DNA: TGTGCCAGTAGTCCAGGGACAGTTGGAAACACCATATATTTT. The encoded protein is CASSPGTVGNTIYF.